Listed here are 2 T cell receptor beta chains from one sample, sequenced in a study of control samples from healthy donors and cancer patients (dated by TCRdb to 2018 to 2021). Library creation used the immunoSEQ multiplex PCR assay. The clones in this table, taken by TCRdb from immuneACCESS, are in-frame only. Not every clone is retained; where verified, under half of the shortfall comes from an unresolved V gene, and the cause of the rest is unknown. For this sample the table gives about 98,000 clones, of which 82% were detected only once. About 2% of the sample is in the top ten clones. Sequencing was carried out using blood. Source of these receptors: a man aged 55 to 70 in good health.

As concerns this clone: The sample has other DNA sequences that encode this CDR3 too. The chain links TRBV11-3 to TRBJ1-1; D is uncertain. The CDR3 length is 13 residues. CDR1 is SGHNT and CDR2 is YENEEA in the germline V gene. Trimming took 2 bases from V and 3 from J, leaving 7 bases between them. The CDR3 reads CASSLLGDTEAFF. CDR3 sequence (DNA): TGTGCCAGCAGCTTATTAGGAGACACTGAAGCTTTCTTT. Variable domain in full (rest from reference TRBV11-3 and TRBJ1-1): EAGVVQSPRYKIIEKKQPVAFWCNPISGHNTLYWYLQNLGQGPELLIRYENEEAVDDSQLPKDRFSAERLKGVDSTLKIQPAELGDSAVYLCASSLLGDTEAFFGQGTRLTVV.

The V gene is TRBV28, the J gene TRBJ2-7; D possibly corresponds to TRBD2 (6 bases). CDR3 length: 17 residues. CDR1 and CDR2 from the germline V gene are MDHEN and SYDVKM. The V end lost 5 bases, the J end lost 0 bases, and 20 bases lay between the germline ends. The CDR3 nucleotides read TGTGCCAGCAGTGGGGGGACTTGGGACCTGAGCTCCTACGAGCAGTACTTC. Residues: CASSGGTWDLSSYEQYF.